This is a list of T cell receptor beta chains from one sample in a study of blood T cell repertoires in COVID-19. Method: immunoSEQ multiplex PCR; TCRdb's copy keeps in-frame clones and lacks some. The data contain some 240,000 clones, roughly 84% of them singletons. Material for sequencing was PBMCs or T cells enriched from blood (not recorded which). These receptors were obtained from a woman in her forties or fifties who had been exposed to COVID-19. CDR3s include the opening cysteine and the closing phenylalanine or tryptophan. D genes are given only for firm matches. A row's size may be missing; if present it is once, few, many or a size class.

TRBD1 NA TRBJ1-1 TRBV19 CASSADRGTEAFF TGTGCCAGTAGTGCCGACAGGGGCACTGAAGCTTTCTTT
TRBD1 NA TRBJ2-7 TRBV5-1 CASSATTGGTYEQYF TGCGCCAGCAGCGCCACTACAGGGGGGACCTACGAGCAGTACTTC
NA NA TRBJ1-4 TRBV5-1 CASSLGGNEKLFF TGCGCCAGCAGCTTGGGCGGTAATGAAAAACTGTTTTTT
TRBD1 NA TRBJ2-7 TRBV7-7 CASSPGGQGHEQYF TGTGCCAGCAGCCCGGGGGGACAGGGCCACGAGCAGTACTTC
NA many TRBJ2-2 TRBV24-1 CATSVHGRDTGELFF TGTGCCACCAGTGTGCATGGGCGTGACACCGGGGAGCTGTTTTTT
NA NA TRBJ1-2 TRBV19 CASSRQVSGYGYTF TGTGCCAGTAGTAGACAGGTGTCCGGCTATGGCTACACCTTC
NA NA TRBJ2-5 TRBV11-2 CASSPVGAQETQYF TGTGCCAGCAGCCCTGTAGGGGCTCAAGAGACCCAGTACTTC
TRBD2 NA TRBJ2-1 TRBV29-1 CSAVRGNEQFF TGCAGCGCCGTGCGGGGGAATGAGCAGTTCTTC
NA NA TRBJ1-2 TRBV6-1 CASSELDRYGYTF TGTGCCAGCAGTGAACTGGACAGATATGGCTACACCTTC
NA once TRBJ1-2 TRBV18 CASSPPRPANYGYTF TGTGCCAGCTCACCCCCGCGGCCAGCTAACTATGGCTACACCTTC
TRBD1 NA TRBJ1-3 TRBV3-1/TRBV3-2 CASSVQGGQGGNTIYF TGTGCCAGCAGCGTTCAGGGCGGACAGGGGGGGAACACCATATATTTT
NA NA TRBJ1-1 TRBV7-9 CASSSRGGGTEAFF TGTGCCAGCAGCTCGAGGGGGGGAGGCACTGAAGCTTTCTTT
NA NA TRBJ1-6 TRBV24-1 CATSDLGQGHSPLHF TGTGCCACCAGTGATTTGGGGCAGGGCCATTCACCCCTCCACTTT
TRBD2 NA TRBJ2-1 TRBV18 CASSLSTSGGRHEQFF TGTGCCAGCTCACTCAGCACTAGCGGGGGTAGGCATGAGCAGTTCTTC
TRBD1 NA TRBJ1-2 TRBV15 CATSRETGPDYGYTF TGTGCCACCAGCAGGGAGACAGGGCCTGACTATGGCTACACCTTC
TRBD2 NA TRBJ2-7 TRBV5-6 CASSPPGGSEQYF TGTGCCAGCAGCCCCCCGGGGGGGTCGGAGCAGTACTTC
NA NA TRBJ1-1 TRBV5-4 CASSLGRVMNTEAFF TGTGCCAGCAGCTTGGGACGGGTTATGAACACTGAAGCTTTCTTT
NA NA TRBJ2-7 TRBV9 CASSARQRSEQYF TGTGCCAGCAGCGCCCGTCAGAGGAGCGAGCAGTACTTC
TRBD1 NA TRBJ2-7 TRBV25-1 CATGGDRGPYEQYF TGTGCCACCGGGGGGGACAGGGGTCCCTACGAGCAGTACTTC
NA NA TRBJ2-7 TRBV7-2 CASSLRGGGSYEQYF TGTGCCAGCAGCTTACGGGGAGGGGGATCCTACGAGCAGTACTTC
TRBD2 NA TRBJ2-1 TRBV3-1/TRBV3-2 CASSQGMHGGAGGNEQFF TGTGCCAGCAGCCAAGGAATGCACGGGGGGGCGGGAGGCAATGAGCAGTTCTTC
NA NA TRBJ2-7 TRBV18 CASSHGQGTTYEQYF TGTGCCAGCTCTCACGGTCAGGGGACAACCTACGAGCAGTACTTC
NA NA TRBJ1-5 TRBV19 CASRFGGARGQPQHF TGTGCCAGCAGATTCGGGGGGGCGAGGGGTCAGCCCCAGCATTTT
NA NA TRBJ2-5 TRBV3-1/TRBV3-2 CASSQGVTGYF TGTGCCAGCAGCCAAGGGGTTACGGGGTACTTC
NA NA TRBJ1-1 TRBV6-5 CASSSLTGRNTEAFF TGTGCCAGCAGTTCCCTTACAGGGAGGAACACTGAAGCTTTCTTT
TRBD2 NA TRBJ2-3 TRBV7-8 CASFGTSVDTQYF TGTGCCAGCTTCGGGACTAGCGTAGATACGCAGTATTTT
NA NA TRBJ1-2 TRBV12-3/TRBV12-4 CASSSTDGYTF TGTGCCAGCAGTTCGACAGATGGCTACACCTTC
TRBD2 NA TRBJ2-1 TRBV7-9 CASSVLAGDYNEQFF TGTGCCAGCAGCGTGCTAGCGGGGGACTACAATGAGCAGTTCTTC
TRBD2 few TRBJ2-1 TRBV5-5 CASSSGLADGREQFF TGTGCCAGCAGCTCCGGACTAGCCGATGGGAGAGAGCAGTTCTTC
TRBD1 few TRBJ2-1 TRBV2 CASKGRGLDNEQFF TGTGCCAGCAAGGGCAGGGGGCTGGACAATGAGCAGTTCTTC
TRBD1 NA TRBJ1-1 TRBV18 CASSPDREITEAFF TGTGCCAGCTCTCCGGACAGGGAGATCACTGAAGCTTTCTTT
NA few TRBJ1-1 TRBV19 CASSATVNTEAFF TGTGCCAGTAGTGCAACAGTGAACACTGAAGCTTTCTTT
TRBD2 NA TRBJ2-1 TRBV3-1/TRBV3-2 CASSKNLAEGPFNEQFF TGTGCCAGCAGCAAGAATCTAGCGGAGGGGCCGTTCAATGAGCAGTTCTTC
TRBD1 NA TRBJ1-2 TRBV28 CASNPSLGQGALANYGYTF TGTGCCAGCAACCCTAGTTTAGGGCAGGGGGCCCTAGCTAACTATGGCTACACCTTC
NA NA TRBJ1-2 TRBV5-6 CASSLARSGGSYTF TGTGCCAGCAGCTTGGCTCGGTCTGGCGGGAGCTACACCTTC
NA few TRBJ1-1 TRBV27 CASSQLGSTEAFF TGTGCCAGCAGTCAACTCGGGTCCACTGAAGCTTTCTTT
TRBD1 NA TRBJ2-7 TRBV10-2 CASSESFGRDRAYRSYEQYF TGCGCCAGCAGTGAGTCGTTTGGCCGGGACAGGGCCTATCGCTCCTACGAGCAGTACTTC
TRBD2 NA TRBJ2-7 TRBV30 CAWRGGLLYEQYF TGTGCCTGGCGGGGGGGCCTTTTATACGAGCAGTACTTC
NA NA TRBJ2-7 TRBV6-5 CASSFRGPYEQYF TGTGCCAGCAGTTTCAGGGGCCCCTACGAGCAGTACTTC
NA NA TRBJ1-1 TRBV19 CASSIDSGARAFF TGTGCCAGTAGTATAGATAGTGGGGCACGAGCTTTCTTT
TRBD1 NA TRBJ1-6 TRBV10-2 CASKTGGNDTPLHF TGCGCCAGTAAGACAGGGGGCAACGATACACCCCTCCACTTT
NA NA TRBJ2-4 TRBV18 CASSPINSKNIQYF TGTGCCAGCTCACCCATCAACTCGAAAAACATTCAGTACTTC
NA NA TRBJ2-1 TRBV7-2 CASSPPGSAKSYNEQFF TGTGCCAGCAGCCCCCCCGGTTCCGCGAAATCCTACAATGAGCAGTTCTTC
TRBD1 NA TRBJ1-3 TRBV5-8 CASSSRQGRGNTIYF TGTGCCAGCAGCTCTAGACAGGGGAGAGGAAACACCATATATTTT
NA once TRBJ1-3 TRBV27 CASGRGSGNTIYF TGTGCCAGCGGTAGGGGGTCTGGAAACACCATATATTTT
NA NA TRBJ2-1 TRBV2 CASSRTGVAGTTQFF TGTGCCAGCAGCCGGACGGGGGTAGCCGGAACTACCCAGTTCTTC
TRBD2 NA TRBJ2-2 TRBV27 CASRLVAGALPGGELFF TGTGCCAGCAGGTTGGTAGCGGGGGCGCTACCAGGAGGGGAGCTGTTTTTT
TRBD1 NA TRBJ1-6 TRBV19 CASSGRTGVSPLHF TGTGCCAGTAGTGGGCGGACAGGGGTATCACCCCTCCACTTT
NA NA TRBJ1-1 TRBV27 CASLPREVGAFF TGTGCCAGCCTACCCAGGGAGGTCGGGGCTTTCTTT
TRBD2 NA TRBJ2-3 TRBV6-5 CATAGIAGGIDTQYF TGTGCCACCGCAGGTATAGCGGGAGGGATAGATACGCAGTATTTT
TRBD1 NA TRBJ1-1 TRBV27 CASSLQGVSEAFF TGTGCCAGCAGTCTACAGGGGGTCTCTGAAGCTTTCTTT
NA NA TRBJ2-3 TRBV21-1 CASSNRGVRVRQGGTDTQYF TGTGCCAGCAGCAACAGGGGGGTTCGGGTACGACAGGGAGGCACAGATACGCAGTATTTT